Included here is one T cell receptor beta chain sequence, with context. Its antigen is unidentified. The data are from a study of shared clonotypes between healthy human individuals. Study overall: CD4 naive and CD4 memory each took three plates per donor, while CD8 naive took two and CD8 memory one. Study results and limitations: Enrolling few donors narrowed the genetic and exposure-history diversity that was represented.

The CDR3 is 12 residues long. Germline CDR1 SGHTA, CDR2 FQGNSA. V lost 5 bases and J lost 7, with 9 bases in between. TCRdb keeps only in-frame clones here, not all; method: immunoSEQ multiplex PCR. The sample records hundreds of thousands of clones, 73% being singletons. CD4+ cells were split into CD45RA+ naive and CD45RA-negative memory subsets. Sequencing input: memory CD4+ T cells sorted from blood. Indicated subset: CD45RA-negative fraction. This sequence was found in a woman aged 25 to 39 in good health. The V and J genes are TRBV7-2 and TRBJ2-1; TRBD2 is a possible D gene (6 bases). In DNA form, the CDR3 reads TGTGCCAGCAGCAAACTAGCAAATGAGCAGTTCTTC. Translated, it gives CASSKLANEQFF. Filled out from reference TRBV7-2 and TRBJ2-1, the complete variable domain reads GAGVSQSPSNKVTEKGKDVELRCDPISGHTALYWYRQSLGQGLEFLIYFQGNSAPDKSGLPSDRFSAERTGGSVSTLTIQRTQQEDSAVYLCASSKLANEQFFGPGTRLTVL.